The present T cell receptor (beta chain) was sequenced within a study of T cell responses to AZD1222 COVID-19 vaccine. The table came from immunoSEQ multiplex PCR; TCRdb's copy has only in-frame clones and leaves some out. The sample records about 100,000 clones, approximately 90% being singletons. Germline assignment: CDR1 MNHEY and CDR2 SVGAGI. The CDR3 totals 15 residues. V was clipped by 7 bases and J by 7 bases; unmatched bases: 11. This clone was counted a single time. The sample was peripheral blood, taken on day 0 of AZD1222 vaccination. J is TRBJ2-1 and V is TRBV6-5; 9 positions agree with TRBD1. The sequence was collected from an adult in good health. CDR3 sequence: CASMTGGGGFNEQFF. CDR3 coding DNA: TGTGCCAGCATGACAGGGGGGGGCGGCTTTAATGAGCAGTTCTTC.